The next 26 T cell receptor beta chains were all read from a single sample in a study of cytomegalovirus exposure and HLA in healthy donors. The PCR used 60 Vbeta and 13 Jbeta primers. Repertoires were generated with immunoSEQ multiplex PCR, while TCRdb's copy carries only in-frame clones and drops some. This sample contains some 62,000 clones. Sequenced sample: PBMCs. Receptors were obtained from a man under 40 in good health and CMV-seropositive.

The genes are TRBV6-6 and TRBJ1-1; 7 nucleotides match TRBD1. Per the germline V gene, CDR1 is MNHNY and CDR2 is SVGAGI (reference sequence). The V gene end was trimmed by 5 bases and the J gene end by 3 bases; junction bases not matched to a gene: 9. The CDR3 has 15 amino acids. CDR3 in amino acids: CASSPTGFGDTEAFF. The CDR3 nucleotides are TGTGCCAGCAGTCCGACAGGGTTTGGGGACACTGAAGCTTTCTTT.

The genes are TRBV10-3 and TRBJ2-7, with TRBD1 identical over 7 bases. The germline CDR1 and CDR2 sequences are ENHRY and SYGVKD. The CDR3 runs 15 residues. The ends lost 4 bases at V and 5 bases at J; junction bases unmatched: 11. The CDR3 coding sequence is TGTGCCATCAGTGTAGGACAGGATAATTACCACGAGCAGTACTTC. As protein: CAISVGQDNYHEQYF.

This chain links TRBV30 with TRBJ2-5; TRBD2 matches at 11 bases. The CDR3 is 13 amino acids. The germline V gene encodes CDR1 GTSNPN and CDR2 SVGIG (reference sequence). Trimming removed 7 bases from V and 2 bases from J; junction bases left unmatched: 3. CDR3 nucleotide sequence: TGTGCCTCTTTAGCGGGAGGGCAAGAGACCCAGTACTTC. This sequence encodes CASLAGGQETQYF. The full variable domain, completed using reference TRBV30 and TRBJ2-5, is SQTIHQWPATLVQPVGSPLSLECTVEGTSNPNLYWYRQAAGRGLQLLFYSVGIGQISSEVPQNLSASRPQDRQFILSSKKLLLSDSGFYLCASLAGGQETQYFGPGTRLLVL.

The CDR3 DNA follows: TGTGCCAGCAGCCATGTATTAGGTGGTGAGGACACTGAAGCTTTCTTT. Residues: CASSHVLGGEDTEAFF. The chain is built from TRBV14 and TRBJ1-1; D is ambiguous. Between the trimmed V and J ends, which lost 3 bases and 3 bases, there was a span of 17 bases. Germline lookup yields CDR1 SGHDN and CDR2 FVKESK. The CDR3 runs 16 residues.

V usage is TRBV4-2 and J usage is TRBJ2-5, with 14 nucleotides matching TRBD2. The germline CDR1 and CDR2 sequences are LGHNA and YNFKEQ. The CDR3 is 18 amino acids. J gave up 5 bases and V 0 bases, and 8 bases lay outside the gene matches. The CDR3 region is CASSQDRGLAGEFETQYF. CDR3 in DNA: TGTGCCAGCAGCCAAGATAGGGGACTAGCGGGAGAGTTTGAGACCCAGTACTTC.

V usage is TRBV6-1 and J usage is TRBJ1-5; 8 bases are shared with TRBD1. Germline-derived CDR1 and CDR2 are MNHNS and SASEGT. The CDR3 contains 16 residues. V shed 4 bases and J 4 bases; nucleotides not matched to a gene: 9. For the CDR3, the DNA is TGTGCCAGCAGTGTACTTACAGGGGGGCGAAATCAGCCCCAGCATTTT. It translates to CASSVLTGGRNQPQHF.

V is TRBV15 and J is TRBJ2-1; D is perhaps TRBD1 (5 bases). CDR1 and CDR2 (germline): LNHNV, YYDKDF (reference sequence). This CDR3 has 13 residues. V was shortened by 1 base and J by 5 bases, with 6 bases between the two germline ends. CDR3 in amino acids: CATSRGQNNEQFF. CDR3 sequence (DNA): TGTGCCACCAGCAGAGGACAGAACAATGAGCAGTTCTTC. Full variable domain (rest looked up from reference TRBV15 and TRBJ2-1): DAMVIQNPRYQVTQFGKPVTLSCSQTLNHNVMYWYQQKSSQAPKLLFHYYDKDFNNEADTPDNFQSRRPNTSFCFLDIRSPGLGDTAMYLCATSRGQNNEQFFGPGTRLTVL.

This chain uses TRBV19 with TRBJ2-7; D is perhaps TRBD2 (6 bases). The ends were cut back, 7 bases at V and 2 bases at J, with 15 bases in the middle. CDR3 size: 14 residues. Per germline, CDR1 LNHDA and CDR2 SQIVND (reference sequence). In DNA, the CDR3 is TGTGCCAGTACCCCGGGGGTAGGGGCCTACGAGCAGTACTTC. Protein product: CASTPGVGAYEQYF.

Of note for this clone: This sample includes further DNA sequences coding for the same CDR3. This rearrangement joins TRBV6-6 to TRBJ2-1, with unresolved D. The CDR3 sequence is 15 residues long. Germline assignment: CDR1 MNHNY and CDR2 SVGAGI (reference sequence). V was clipped by 5 bases and J by 0 bases, with 11 bases between them. For the CDR3, the DNA is TGTGCCAGCAGTCCGACTCCCAACTCCTACAATGAGCAGTTCTTC. This sequence encodes CASSPTPNSYNEQFF.

Here the CDR3 reads CASSLGTGIPYNEQFF. The CDR3 bases are TGTGCCAGTAGTCTCGGGACAGGGATCCCCTACAATGAGCAGTTCTTC. The V call is TRBV19, the J call TRBJ2-1; 9 bases agree with TRBD1. The ends lost 5 bases at V and 2 bases at J; junction bases unmatched: 7. Germline V gene data show CDR1 as LNHDA and CDR2 as SQIVND (reference sequence). The length of the CDR3 is 16 residues.

V is TRBV25-1 and J is TRBJ2-7; D is uncertain. Germline V lookup: CDR1 MGHDK, CDR2 SYGVNS. V lost 0 bases to trimming and J lost 0 bases, with 6 bases between them. CDR3 size: 14 residues. CDR3 loop: CASSEYTISYEQYF. Here the CDR3 DNA reads TGTGCCAGCAGTGAATACACAATCTCCTACGAGCAGTACTTC.

Remarks on this clone: The sample holds other DNA sequences that translate to the same CDR3. The gene calls are TRBV7-3 and TRBJ2-2; 10 bases map to TRBD1. CDR1 is SGHTA, CDR2 FQGTGA, per germline. The CDR3 totals 16 residues. J lost 6 bases, V lost 3 bases, and 7 bases had no gene match. In DNA, the CDR3 is TGTGCCAGCAGCTTGACAGGGGGCCGGGTGGCCGGGGAGCTGTTTTTT. This encodes CASSLTGGRVAGELFF.

The chain uses TRBV19 and TRBJ2-3; D is uncertain. Germline V lookup: CDR1 LNHDA, CDR2 SQIVND (reference sequence). The CDR3 sequence is 12 residues long. V lost 3 bases to trimming and J lost 5 bases, with 6 bases between them. DNA of the CDR3: TGTGCCAGTAGTATCGGCGGAGATACGCAGTATTTT. Its protein is CASSIGGDTQYF.

The chain carries TRBV7-6 and TRBJ2-3; 9 bases are a match to TRBD2. The length of the CDR3 is 17 residues. Per the germline V gene, CDR1 is SGHVS and CDR2 is FNYEAQ. V shed 4 bases, J shed 0 bases, and the junction held 8 bases outside the gene matches. CDR3 DNA sequence: TGTGCCAGCAGCTGGAAATTAGCGGGAGAGAGCACAGATACGCAGTATTTT. This encodes CASSWKLAGESTDTQYF.

V is TRBV30 and J is TRBJ2-1; 13 bases are a match to TRBD2. The V gene's germline CDR1 is GTSNPN and CDR2 SVGIG (reference sequence). The CDR3 covers 19 residues. Trimming at V came to 4 bases and at J to 0 bases, leaving 12 bases not matched to a gene. CDR3 in DNA: TGTGCCTGGATGGGAGGGGGGACTAGCGGGACGAGCTCCTACAATGAGCAGTTCTTC. Its translation is CAWMGGGTSGTSSYNEQFF.

This chain links TRBV6-6 with TRBJ2-1; unclear D gene. Germline CDR1 reads MNHNY; CDR2 reads SVGAGI (reference sequence). V was shortened by 2 bases and J by 0 bases, with 8 bases between the two germline ends. This CDR3 region has 15 residues. The CDR3 DNA follows: TGTGCCAGCAGTTACATGTTGAGCTCCTACAATGAGCAGTTCTTC. Residues: CASSYMLSSYNEQFF.

The chain recombines TRBV11-3 with TRBJ1-1; no definite D call. Trimming shortened V by 1 base and J by 4 bases, and 13 bases separated the two germline ends. CDR1 is SGHNT and CDR2 is YENEEA in the germline V gene. The CDR3 consists of 15 residues. CDR3 in amino acids: CASSLVSGSSTEAFF. The CDR3 DNA is TGTGCCAGCAGCTTAGTTTCAGGCTCGAGCACTGAAGCTTTCTTT. Full variable domain (missing parts from reference TRBV11-3 and TRBJ1-1): EAGVVQSPRYKIIEKKQPVAFWCNPISGHNTLYWYLQNLGQGPELLIRYENEEAVDDSQLPKDRFSAERLKGVDSTLKIQPAELGDSAVYLCASSLVSGSSTEAFFGQGTRLTVV.

This chain connects TRBV2 to TRBJ2-3; TRBD2 agrees at 9 bases. CDR3 length: 17 residues. The germline CDR1 and CDR2 sequences are SNHLY and FYNNEI. The trim removed 4 bases at V and 0 bases at J, leaving 8 bases unmatched. The CDR3 here is CASSVGRGRESTDTQYF. CDR3 DNA sequence: TGTGCCAGCAGTGTAGGGCGCGGGAGGGAAAGCACAGATACGCAGTATTTT.

V usage is TRBV10-3 and J usage is TRBJ2-3; D is undetermined. Germline-derived CDR1 and CDR2 are ENHRY and SYGVKD. The CDR3 is made up of 13 amino acids. Trimming took off 11 bases at V and 5 bases at J, with 17 bases between the two ends. In nucleotides, the CDR3 is TGTGCCGCCATCAGTGTAACCTTAGATACGCAGTATTTT. This encodes CAAISVTLDTQYF.

The V call is TRBV6-1, the J call TRBJ2-7, with TRBD1 matching 9 bases. CDR1 is MNHNS and CDR2 is SASEGT in the germline V gene. V shed 6 bases and J 2 bases; nucleotides not matched to a gene: 8. The CDR3 runs 15 residues. CDR3 residues: CASRTDRGKAYEQYF. As DNA, the CDR3 is TGTGCCAGCAGAACGGACAGGGGAAAAGCCTACGAGCAGTACTTC.

The chain combines TRBV6-5 with TRBJ2-5, with 12 positions matching TRBD2. The length of the CDR3 is 16 residues. The germline gives CDR1 MNHEY, CDR2 SVGAGI. J was trimmed by 2 bases and V by 0 bases; bases with no gene match: 1. This CDR3 is CASSYSTSGGQETQYF. CDR3 nucleotides: TGTGCCAGCAGTTACTCGACTAGCGGGGGACAAGAGACCCAGTACTTC.

The CDR3 protein is CASSLEGMNTEAFF. In nucleotides, the CDR3 is TGTGCCAGCAGCTTGGAGGGGATGAACACTGAAGCTTTCTTT. The chain recombines TRBV5-6 with TRBJ1-1; maybe TRBD1 (5 bases). V was pared by 0 bases and J by 0 bases, with 6 bases between. The germline gives CDR1 SGHDT, CDR2 YYEEEE. The CDR3 sequence is 14 residues long.

V is TRBV30 and J is TRBJ2-7; no reliable D call. Germline-derived CDR1 and CDR2 are GTSNPN and SVGIG (reference sequence). The CDR3 has 11 residues. V lost 2 bases to trimming and J lost 4 bases, with 6 bases between them. CDR3 bases: TGTGCCTGGAGTTACGGTTACGAGCAGTACTTC. It specifies CAWSYGYEQYF.

J is TRBJ2-3 and V is TRBV9; D is perhaps TRBD2 (6 bases). Germline V CDR1 and CDR2: SGDLS, YYNGEE. This CDR3 is built from 15 residues. V was clipped by 1 base and J by 6 bases, with 15 bases between them. CDR3 DNA: TGTGCCAGCAGCGTATGGGGCGGGGTGGAGGATACGCAGTATTTT. Translated: CASSVWGGVEDTQYF.

V is TRBV5-6 and J is TRBJ1-5, with TRBD1 identical over 9 bases. The CDR3 runs 15 residues. The V segment lost 4 bases and the J segment 1 base; nucleotides outside the gene matches: 3. Germline values: CDR1 SGHDT, CDR2 YYEEEE. The DNA for the CDR3 is TGTGCCAGCAGCCTGGGACAGGGAAGCAATCAGCCCCAGCATTTT. This encodes CASSLGQGSNQPQHF.

The genes are TRBV15 and TRBJ1-5; D is undetermined. Germline loops: CDR1 LNHNV, CDR2 YYDKDF (reference sequence). The CDR3 is 13 amino acids. The V end lost 3 bases, the J end lost 4 bases, and 7 bases lay between the germline ends. CDR3 DNA: TGTGCCACCAGCAGGTCGGGTAATCAGCCCCAGCATTTT. Its translation is CATSRSGNQPQHF.